This TCR beta chain was captured by sequencing in a study of control samples from healthy donors and cancer patients. Produced via immunoSEQ multiplex PCR; TCRdb's table is partial and in-frame only. Among 150,000 to 200,000 clones listed, 85% to 95% were seen once. The CDR3 is made up of 15 amino acids. Germline V CDR1 and CDR2: KGHSH, LQKENI. With V trimmed by 5 bases and J by 2 bases, 8 bases remained unmatched. The sequence was obtained from a man under 40 in good health. The specimen was blood. The chain links TRBV18 to TRBJ2-7, with 8 bases identical to TRBD2. CDR3 protein: CASSIGREAAYEQYF. CDR3 sequence (DNA): TGTGCCAGCTCAATCGGGCGGGAGGCCGCCTACGAGCAGTACTTC.